Presented here are 9 T cell receptor beta chains from one specimen sequenced in a study of cytomegalovirus exposure and HLA in healthy donors. Profiled with immunoSEQ multiplex PCR; TCRdb holds only in-frame clones, not every one. Of under 200,000 clones listed, about 90% are singletons. The material sequenced was PBMCs. All receptors derive from a young woman in good health and CMV-seropositive.

This clone has only a few counts. The chain recombines TRBV11-2 with TRBJ1-6; 7 positions match TRBD1. Germline CDR1 and CDR2: SGHAT and FQNNGV. The V gene end was trimmed by 0 bases and the J gene end by 8 bases; junction bases not matched to a gene: 7. This CDR3 has 16 amino acids. In DNA form, the CDR3 reads TGTGCCAGCAGCTTAGATTTAGGCACAGGGGATTCACCCCTCCACTTT. As protein: CASSLDLGTGDSPLHF.

The V and J genes are TRBV18 and TRBJ2-4; a weak D match, TRBD1 (6 bases). The CDR3 spans 16 residues. Germline CDR1 reads KGHSH; CDR2 reads LQKENI. Trimming removed 0 bases from V and 7 bases from J, with 16 bases in between. The CDR3 nucleotides read TGTGCCAGCTCACCACCGGGACGAAAAACAGGGAACATTCAGTACTTC. Its protein is CASSPPGRKTGNIQYF.

J is TRBJ2-7 and V is TRBV27, with 7 bases matching TRBD2. With V trimmed by 3 bases and J by 5 bases, 10 bases remained unmatched. Germline V CDR1 and CDR2: MNHEY, SMNVEV (reference sequence). The CDR3 runs to 15 residues. The CDR3: CASSFHLAEPNEQYF. CDR3 DNA: TGTGCCAGCAGTTTCCACCTAGCGGAGCCAAACGAGCAGTACTTC.

The chain has TRBV28 and TRBJ2-7, with 8 positions matching TRBD1. The germline gives CDR1 MDHEN, CDR2 SYDVKM. CDR3 length: 12 residues. V shed 8 bases, J shed 3 bases, and the junction held 3 bases outside the gene matches. CDR3 protein: CASGQGLYEQYF. The CDR3 DNA reads as TGTGCCAGCGGACAGGGACTCTACGAGCAGTACTTC.

V usage is TRBV5-5 and J usage is TRBJ2-7, with a possible D match to TRBD2 (5 bases). V was cut by 1 base and J by 4 bases, with 15 bases left in between. This CDR3 has 15 residues. CDR1 is SGHKS and CDR2 is YYEKEE in the germline V gene (reference sequence). As DNA, the CDR3 is TGTGCCAGCAGCTTGATTAGTAGCGCCGATTACGAGCAGTACTTC. Its translation is CASSLISSADYEQYF.

The rearrangement uses TRBV7-2 and TRBJ2-7; TRBD1 is a possible D gene (5 bases). CDR3 size: 14 residues. In germline, CDR1 is SGHTA, CDR2 FQGNSA. V lost 1 base and J lost 2, with 9 bases in between. The CDR3 DNA follows: TGTGCCAGCAGCTTAGAGGACACGACCTACGAGCAGTACTTC. It codes for CASSLEDTTYEQYF.

This chain joins TRBV29-1 and TRBJ1-3; D perhaps matches TRBD1 (5 bases). From germline, CDR1 is SQVTM and CDR2 ANQGSEA. V was clipped by 5 bases and J by 3 bases, with 17 bases between them. The CDR3 totals 15 residues. Here the CDR3 reads CSVSSMGGGGNTIYF. The CDR3 bases are TGCAGCGTTTCGAGTATGGGGGGTGGTGGAAACACCATATATTTT.

The chain recombines TRBV4-2 with TRBJ2-1; 12 nucleotides match TRBD2. Trimming at V came to 1 base and at J to 8 bases, leaving 9 bases not matched to a gene. This CDR3 is 17 amino acids long. Germline CDR1 reads LGHNA; CDR2 reads YNFKEQ. This CDR3 is CASSQGFLAGGQDEQFF. As DNA, the CDR3 is TGTGCCAGCAGCCAAGGGTTTCTAGCGGGAGGGCAAGATGAGCAGTTCTTC.

CDR3 DNA: TGCGCCAGCAGTCCGAACAGGGGCGGGGAGACCCAGTACTTC. It encodes CASSPNRGGETQYF. The chain links TRBV5-1 to TRBJ2-5, with TRBD1 matching 7 bases. Germline loops: CDR1 SGHRS, CDR2 YFSETQ. J gave up 5 bases and V 5 bases, and 9 bases lay outside the gene matches. The CDR3 runs to 14 residues.